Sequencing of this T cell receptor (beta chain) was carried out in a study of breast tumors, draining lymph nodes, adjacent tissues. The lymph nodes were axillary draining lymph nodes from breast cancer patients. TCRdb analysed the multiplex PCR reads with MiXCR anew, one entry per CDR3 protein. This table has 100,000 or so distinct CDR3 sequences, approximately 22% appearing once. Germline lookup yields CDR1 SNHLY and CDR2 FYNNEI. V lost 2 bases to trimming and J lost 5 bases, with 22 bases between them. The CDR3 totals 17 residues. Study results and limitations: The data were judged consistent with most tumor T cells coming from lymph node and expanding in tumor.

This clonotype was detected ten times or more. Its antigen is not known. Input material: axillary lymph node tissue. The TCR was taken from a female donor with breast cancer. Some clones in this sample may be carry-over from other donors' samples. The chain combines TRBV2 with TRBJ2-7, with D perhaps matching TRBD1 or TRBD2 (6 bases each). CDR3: CASSELPWGAPIDEQYF. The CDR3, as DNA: TGTGCCAGCAGTGAATTGCCTTGGGGGGCCCCCATCGACGAGCAGTACTTC.